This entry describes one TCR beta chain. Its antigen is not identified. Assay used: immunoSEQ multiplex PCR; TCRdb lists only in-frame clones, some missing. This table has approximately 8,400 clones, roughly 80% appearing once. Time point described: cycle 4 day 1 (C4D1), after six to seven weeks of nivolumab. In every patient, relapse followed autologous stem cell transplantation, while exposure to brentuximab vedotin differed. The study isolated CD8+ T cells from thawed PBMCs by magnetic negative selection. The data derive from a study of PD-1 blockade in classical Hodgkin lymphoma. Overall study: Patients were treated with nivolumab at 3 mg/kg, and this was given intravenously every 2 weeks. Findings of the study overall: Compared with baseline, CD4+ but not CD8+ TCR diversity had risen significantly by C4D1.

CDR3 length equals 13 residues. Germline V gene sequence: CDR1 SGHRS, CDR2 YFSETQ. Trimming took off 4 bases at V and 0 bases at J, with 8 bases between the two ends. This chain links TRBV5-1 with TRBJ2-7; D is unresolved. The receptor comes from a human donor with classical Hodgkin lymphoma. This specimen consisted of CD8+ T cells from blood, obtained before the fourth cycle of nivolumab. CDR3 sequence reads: CASSPPSSYEQYF. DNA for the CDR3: TGCGCCAGCAGCCCCCCCAGCTCCTACGAGCAGTACTTC.